This T cell receptor (beta chain) was identified during a study of CD8+CD57+ T cells in acquired aplastic anemia listed by TCRdb under 2018. At the level of the whole study: A mean of 3.2 ug of DNA, ranging from 0.2 to 27.4 ug, was extracted from sorted CD4+ and CD8+ cells. For healthy donor samples, the average read count was about 9.8 million for CD4+ cells and 11 million to 14 million for CD8+ cells.

Genomic DNA was used as template for profiling of TCR beta VDJ combinations and CDR3 sequences. TCR repertoire sequencing was run on an Illumina HiSeq 2000. Per the original workflow: Repertoires were assessed using TRBV/TRBJ rearrangement plots, CDR3 size and DJ length profiles, and Simpson's diversity index. The immunodominant clone was defined as the most abundant DNA sequence in deep sequencing data. CDR3 amino acid sequences were screened for sharing across subjects and compared with published repertoires and the VDJdb database. The public reads were reprocessed in TCRdb via fastp at Q25 and MiXCR, keeping in-frame beta chains. Each CDR3 protein gets just one entry, which takes the most common genes and DNA from the rows behind it. These V and J calls derive from TCRdb rather than the authors' analysis. For this sample there are a few hundred thousand distinct CDR3 sequences; just under 70% appear just once. The ten largest clones represent under 5% of the sample.

Points on this clonotype: The clone's antigen remains unknown. The sample holds no much larger clone one base away, and base qualities are not on file.

In the study, sorted CD4+ and CD8+ blood T cells from patients with severe aplastic anemia and from healthy subjects underwent deep sequencing of TCR repertoires. Ficoll-Paque density gradient centrifugation was used to isolate peripheral blood mononuclear cells. Before DNA extraction, CD4+ and CD8+ T cells were sorted by FACS or by magnetic beads. Taken from the germline V gene (reference sequence), the CDR1 and CDR2 loops are SGHKS and YYEKEE. The V end loses 4 bases and the J end loses 6 bases, and a stretch of 26 bases separates them. Counted from cysteine to phenylalanine, this CDR3 has 17 amino acids. Only the CDR3 region is kept as DNA, spanning 51 bases read in frame from base 1. Results and caveats for the whole study, not just this receptor: Approximately 31 CD8+ CDR3 sequences were found in both patients and controls but appeared to be highly expressed in patients and within the immunodominant clones of the patients. Between patients and healthy controls, no significant difference in CD8+ Simpson's diversity was found (P=0.060).

The specimen sequenced was sorted CD4+, CD8+, or CD8+CD57+ T cells (not recorded which) from PBMCs. This receptor chain uses TRBV5-5 and TRBJ2-7; tentative D gene TRBD2, with 7 bases matching. The sequence was obtained from a human donor in good health, serving as a control. The DNA sequence follows: TGTGCCAGCAGCATAGGGGGGGCAAGCAGGGGACCCTTCGAGCAGTACTTC. It translates to CASSIGGASRGPFEQYF.